What follows are 18 T cell receptor beta chains derived from one specimen sequenced in a study of shared clonotypes between healthy human individuals. Generated by immunoSEQ multiplex PCR, the TCRdb table keeps only in-frame clones and is missing some. The sample consists of roughly 2 million clones, roughly 95% of them appearing once. Sequencing input: naive CD4+ T cells sorted from blood. Subset given: CD45RA+ positively selected. These receptors were collected from a man younger than 30 in good health.

This clone was counted once. In the same sample, other DNA sequences code for this CDR3. V usage is TRBV19 and J usage is TRBJ2-3, with D hard to call. CDR1 is LNHDA and CDR2 is SQIVND in the germline V gene (reference sequence). This CDR3 is built from 12 residues. V lost 3 bases to trimming and J lost 3 bases, with 4 bases between them. This chain's CDR3 is CASSISTDTQYF. For the CDR3, the DNA is TGTGCCAGTAGTATTTCGACAGATACGCAGTATTTT.

The chain is built from TRBV7-9 and TRBJ2-5, with D possibly TRBD2 on 6 matching bases. The length of the CDR3 is 13 residues. Trimming took 3 bases from V and 4 from J, leaving 9 bases between them. In germline, CDR1 is SEHNR, CDR2 FQNEAQ (reference sequence). As DNA, the CDR3 is TGTGCCAGCAGCTTCGGAGGGACAGAGACCCAGTACTTC. It encodes CASSFGGTETQYF.

V usage is TRBV30 and J usage is TRBJ2-3; 7 bases map to TRBD2. Unmatched junction bases numbered 6, after V lost 2 bases and J lost 4 bases. The CDR3 consists of 14 residues. Germline-derived CDR1 and CDR2 are GTSNPN and SVGIG (reference sequence). Here the CDR3 reads CAWSMGGDADTQYF. CDR3 in DNA: TGTGCCTGGAGTATGGGGGGGGATGCAGATACGCAGTATTTT. The full variable domain, its missing parts supplied by reference TRBV30 and TRBJ2-3, is SQTIHQWPATLVQPVGSPLSLECTVEGTSNPNLYWYRQAAGRGLQLLFYSVGIGQISSEVPQNLSASRPQDRQFILSSKKLLLSDSGFYLCAWSMGGDADTQYFGPGTRLTVL.

The chain has TRBV6-1 and TRBJ1-2; D ambiguous. CDR1 is MNHNS and CDR2 is SASEGT in the germline V gene. Trimming pared 7 bases from V and 8 bases from J, leaving 11 bases between. CDR3 length equals 11 residues. The CDR3 sequence is CASKAALGYTF. CDR3 nucleotides: TGTGCCAGCAAAGCAGCCTTGGGCTACACCTTC.

To note about this clone: Other DNA sequences within the sample encode an identical CDR3. The chain has TRBV10-1 and TRBJ2-1; D possibly corresponds to TRBD1 (6 bases). With 5 bases removed from V and 3 bases from J, the gap between germline ends came to 8 bases. This CDR3 comprises 13 residues. Germline values: CDR1 WNHNN, CDR2 SYGVQD (reference sequence). CDR3 protein: CASSPDSYNEQFF. CDR3 coding DNA: TGCGCCAGCAGTCCGGACAGCTACAATGAGCAGTTCTTC.

The count of this clone is one. The V and J genes are TRBV7-2 and TRBJ2-1, with 11 bases aligning to TRBD2. The germline gives CDR1 SGHTA, CDR2 FQGNSA. Losses at the gene ends were 4 bases for V and 4 bases for J; bases not matched to a gene: 6. CDR3 length equals 16 residues. The CDR3 here is CASSSGTSGEYNEQFF. DNA for the CDR3: TGTGCCAGCAGCTCAGGGACTAGCGGAGAATACAATGAGCAGTTCTTC.

This sequence joins TRBV10-3 and TRBJ2-7, with TRBD1 matching over 9 bases. The CDR3 consists of 14 residues. Germline CDR1 is ENHRY and CDR2 is SYGVKD. The ends lost 10 bases at V and 4 bases at J; junction bases unmatched: 11. The CDR3 DNA follows: TGTGCCACCGAGAGCGACAGGGGGGATTACGAGCAGTACTTC. Amino acids: CATESDRGDYEQYF.

This rearrangement joins TRBV9 to TRBJ2-3, with D maybe TRBD2 (5 bases). The V end lost 3 bases, the J end lost 1 base, and 6 bases lay between the germline ends. The germline V gene has CDR1 SGDLS and CDR2 YYNGEE. CDR3 length: 13 amino acids. The CDR3 nucleotides are TGTGCCAGCAGCGAGAGGGGCACAGATACGCAGTATTTT. Amino acid sequence: CASSERGTDTQYF.

The V and J genes are TRBV7-2 and TRBJ1-6; D not resolved. Between the trimmed V and J ends, which lost 4 bases and 6 bases, there was a span of 22 bases. The CDR3 spans 18 residues. Germline CDR1 is SGHTA and CDR2 is FQGNSA. The CDR3 reads CASSSRGLGQKVNSPLHF. The CDR3, as DNA: TGTGCCAGCAGCTCTCGAGGACTGGGCCAAAAAGTTAATTCACCCCTCCACTTT.

The chain couples TRBV11-2 to TRBJ2-1; D might be TRBD2 (6 bases). The germline CDR1 and CDR2 sequences are SGHAT and FQNNGV. This CDR3 is 15 amino acids long. Trimming shortened V by 1 base and J by 7 bases, and 14 bases separated the two germline ends. The CDR3 nucleotides are TGTGCCAGCAGCTTAGTTGGCGCTGCGGGGAATGAGCAGTTCTTC. As protein: CASSLVGAAGNEQFF.

This sequence joins TRBV6-5 and TRBJ1-5; possible D gene TRBD1, 5 bases. V lost 5 bases, J lost 3 bases, and 11 bases lay in between. Germline loops: CDR1 MNHEY, CDR2 SVGAGI. The CDR3 runs to 14 residues. The CDR3 region has the DNA TGTGCCAGCAGTCGTCAGGGTCTCAATCAGCCCCAGCATTTT. Protein: CASSRQGLNQPQHF.

This chain joins TRBV5-1 and TRBJ2-7, with D perhaps TRBD1 (5 bases). The CDR3 contains 14 residues. V lost 6 bases to trimming and J lost 7 bases, with 20 bases between them. Germline V CDR1 and CDR2: SGHRS, YFSETQ. The CDR3 region has the DNA TGCGCCAGCAATCCGGCAGGGCACCTTGGGGAGCAGTACTTC. Translated: CASNPAGHLGEQYF.

V usage is TRBV4-1 and J usage is TRBJ2-1, with TRBD2 matching 7 bases. Germline CDR1 and CDR2: MGHRA and YSYEKL. After removal of 4 bases from V and 7 bases from J, the junction contained 4 bases not matched to a gene. This CDR3 region has 13 residues. As DNA, the CDR3 is TGCGCCAGCAGCCGTCAGGGAGGGAATGAGCAGTTCTTC. It codes for CASSRQGGNEQFF.

The chain joins TRBV5-8 to TRBJ2-7, with 7 positions matching TRBD2. J lost 1 base, V lost 1 base, and 8 bases had no gene match. Germline V gives CDR1 SGHTS, CDR2 YDEGEE. The CDR3 totals 16 residues. CDR3 in DNA: TGTGCCAGCAGCTTGTGGACGGGAGGAGGGTCCTACGAGCAGTACTTC. Its protein product is CASSLWTGGGSYEQYF.

The gene calls are TRBV6-5 and TRBJ2-7; D remains ambiguous. The CDR3 is 14 residues long. Per the germline V gene, CDR1 is MNHEY and CDR2 is SVGAGI. The germline V and J ends were trimmed by 2 bases and 4 bases, with 12 bases remaining between them. The chain's CDR3 is CASSYASDDYEQYF. In DNA, the CDR3 is TGTGCCAGCAGTTACGCATCGGACGATTACGAGCAGTACTTC.

J is TRBJ2-4 and V is TRBV7-2; D possibly corresponds to TRBD2 (5 bases). Per the germline V gene, CDR1 is SGHTA and CDR2 is FQGNSA. The CDR3 sequence is 17 residues long. Between the trimmed V and J ends, which lost 4 bases and 6 bases, there was a span of 22 bases. The CDR3 loop is CASSSRTTSRAGNIQYF. The CDR3 bases are TGTGCCAGCAGCTCGAGGACGACTTCCCGGGCGGGAAACATTCAGTACTTC.

The chain carries TRBV6-6 and TRBJ2-7, with D possibly called TRBD1 or TRBD2 (5 bases each). From germline, CDR1 is MNHNY and CDR2 SVGAGI (reference sequence). CDR3 length equals 13 residues. V was trimmed by 2 bases and J by 3 bases, leaving 8 bases between them. The CDR3 bases are TGTGCCAGCAGTTACCAGAGGGGCTACGAGCAGTACTTC. This sequence encodes CASSYQRGYEQYF.

The chain is built from TRBV7-9 and TRBJ2-7, with 12 positions matching TRBD1. Germline V gives CDR1 SEHNR, CDR2 FQNEAQ (reference sequence). V dropped 2 bases and J dropped 5; count of bases not matched to a gene: 10. The CDR3 totals 17 residues. The chain's CDR3 is CASSLRQGQGARDEQYF. In DNA, the CDR3 is TGTGCCAGCAGCTTACGTCAGGGACAGGGGGCGCGGGACGAGCAGTACTTC.